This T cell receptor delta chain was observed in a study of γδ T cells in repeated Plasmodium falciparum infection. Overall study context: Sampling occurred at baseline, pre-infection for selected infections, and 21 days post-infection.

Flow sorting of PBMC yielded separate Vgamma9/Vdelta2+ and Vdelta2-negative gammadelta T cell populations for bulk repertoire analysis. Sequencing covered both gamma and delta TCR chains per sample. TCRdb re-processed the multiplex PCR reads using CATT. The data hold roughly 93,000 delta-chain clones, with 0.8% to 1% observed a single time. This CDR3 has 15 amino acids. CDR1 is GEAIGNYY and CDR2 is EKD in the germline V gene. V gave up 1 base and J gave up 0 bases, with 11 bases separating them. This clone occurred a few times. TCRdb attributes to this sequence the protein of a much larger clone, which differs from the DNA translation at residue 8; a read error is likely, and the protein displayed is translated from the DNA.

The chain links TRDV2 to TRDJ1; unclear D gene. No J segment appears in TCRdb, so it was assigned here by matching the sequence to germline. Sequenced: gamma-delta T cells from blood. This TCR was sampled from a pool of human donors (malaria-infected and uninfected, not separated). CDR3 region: CACDTGGQHTDKLIF. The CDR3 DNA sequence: TGTGCCTGTGACACGGGAGGCCAGCACACCGATAAACTCATCTTT.